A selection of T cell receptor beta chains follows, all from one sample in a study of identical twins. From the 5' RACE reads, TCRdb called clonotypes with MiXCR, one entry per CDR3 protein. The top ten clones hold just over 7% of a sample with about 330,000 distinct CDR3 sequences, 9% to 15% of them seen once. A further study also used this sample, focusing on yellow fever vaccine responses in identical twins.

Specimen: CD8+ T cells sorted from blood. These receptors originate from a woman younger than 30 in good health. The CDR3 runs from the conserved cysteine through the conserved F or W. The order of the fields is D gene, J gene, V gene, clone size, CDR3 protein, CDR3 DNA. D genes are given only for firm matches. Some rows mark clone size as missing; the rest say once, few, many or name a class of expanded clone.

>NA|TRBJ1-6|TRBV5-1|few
CASSLRDNSYNSPLHF
TGCGCCAGCAGCTTGCGGGACAACTCCTATAATTCACCCCTCCACTTT
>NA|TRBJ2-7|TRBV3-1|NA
CASSVAGPNNYEQYF
TGTGCCAGCAGCGTGGCCGGACCGAATAACTACGAGCAGTACTTC
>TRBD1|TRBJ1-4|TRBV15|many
CATSRDWGQIEKLFF
TGTGCCACCAGCAGAGATTGGGGACAGATTGAAAAACTGTTTTTT
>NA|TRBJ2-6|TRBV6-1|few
CASTPSGSSGANVLTF
TGTGCCAGCACCCCCTCAGGCTCCTCTGGGGCCAACGTCCTGACTTTC
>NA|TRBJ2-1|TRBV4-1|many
CASSQDASIGDEQFF
TGCGCCAGCAGCCAAGACGCGTCCATTGGAGATGAGCAGTTCTTC
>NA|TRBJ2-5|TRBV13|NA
CASSGPDGETQYF
TGTGCCAGCAGCGGACCAGATGGAGAGACCCAGTACTTC
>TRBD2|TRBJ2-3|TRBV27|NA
CASSLGREADTQYF
TGTGCCAGCAGTTTAGGGCGGGAGGCCGATACGCAGTATTTT
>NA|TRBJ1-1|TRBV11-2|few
CASSLGEGWTEAFF
TGTGCCAGCAGCTTAGGGGAGGGTTGGACTGAAGCTTTCTTT
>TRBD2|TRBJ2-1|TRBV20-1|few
CSTSGPEQFF
TGCAGTACTAGCGGGCCCGAGCAGTTCTTC
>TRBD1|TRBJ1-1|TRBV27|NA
CASSSSIPGQGIESFF
TGTGCCAGCAGTTCAAGTATCCCGGGACAGGGAATCGAGTCTTTCTTT